Ten or more counts support the clone carrying this TCR beta chain. The germline gives CDR1 ENHRY, CDR2 SYGVKD. J gave up 3 bases and V 4 bases, and 11 bases lay outside the gene matches. CDR3 length equals 16 residues. Unique molecular identifier tags were affixed to discrete cDNA molecules. MiXCR, run by TCRdb on the 5' RACE reads, gives a single entry per CDR3 protein. This table has 25,000 to 30,000 distinct CDR3 sequences, about 5% appearing once. This entry comes from a study of early T cells in non-severe SARS-CoV-2 infection. Study details: Sequencing targeted bulk RNA from unsorted whole blood, leaving chains unpaired.

This TCR was recovered from an adult who was a healthcare worker with PCR-confirmed SARS-CoV-2 infection or an uninfected control (not recorded which). The rearrangement links TRBV10-3 to TRBJ2-7, with 8 bases lining up with TRBD2. The sequencing sample was made of whole blood. The CDR3 DNA reads as TGTGCCATCAGTGGGTCGGCGGGAGGTCTTAACTACGAGCAGTACTTC. This translates into CAISGSAGGLNYEQYF.